This T cell receptor beta chain was sequenced in a study of blood T cell repertoires in COVID-19. Study-wide background: COVID-19 samples from acute and convalescent phases originated in the United States, Italy and Spain. In each case, the material was cDNA or gDNA derived from T cells, B-cell-depleted T cells, or PBMCs.

Sequencing was performed with immunoSEQ multiplex PCR; in TCRdb, only in-frame clones are kept and a portion is missing. The sample includes some 200,000 clones, approximately 92% of them seen just once. The study assigned cohorts using participant-reported clinical history. V was shortened by 0 bases and J by 8 bases, with 13 bases between the two germline ends. This CDR3 contains 15 residues. Germline V gives CDR1 PRHDT, CDR2 FYEKMQ (reference sequence). The TCR originated in a woman under 30 in a cohort exposed to, infected with or recovered from COVID-19 (not recorded which). The chain links TRBV13 to TRBJ1-4; a possible D gene is TRBD1 (6 bases). The source material was PBMCs or T cells enriched from blood (not recorded which). CDR3 in DNA: TGTGCCAGCAGCTTAGGGGCGGGGGCTGGGGAAAAACTGTTTTTT. It encodes CASSLGAGAGEKLFF.